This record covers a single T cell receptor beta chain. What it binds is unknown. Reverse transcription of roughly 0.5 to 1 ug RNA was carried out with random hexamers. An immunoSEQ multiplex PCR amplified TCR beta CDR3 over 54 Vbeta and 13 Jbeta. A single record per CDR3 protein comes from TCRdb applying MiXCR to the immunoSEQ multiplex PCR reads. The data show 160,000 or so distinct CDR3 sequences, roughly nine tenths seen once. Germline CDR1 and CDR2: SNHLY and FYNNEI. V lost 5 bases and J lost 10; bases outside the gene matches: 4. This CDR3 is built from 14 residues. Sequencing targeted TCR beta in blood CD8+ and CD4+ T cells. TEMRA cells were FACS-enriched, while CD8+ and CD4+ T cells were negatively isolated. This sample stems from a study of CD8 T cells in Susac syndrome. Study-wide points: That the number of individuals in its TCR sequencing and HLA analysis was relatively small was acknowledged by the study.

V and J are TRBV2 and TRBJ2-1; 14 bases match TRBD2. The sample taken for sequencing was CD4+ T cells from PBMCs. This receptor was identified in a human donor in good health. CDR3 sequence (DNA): TGTGCCAGCAGTAAGACTAGCGGGAGGGCCGAGCAGTTCTTC. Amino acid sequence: CASSKTSGRAEQFF.